The clone carrying this TCR beta chain was seen a few times. Other DNA sequences in this sample translate to the same CDR3. The repertoire was sequenced with immunoSEQ multiplex PCR; TCRdb's copy has only in-frame clones and lacks some. This sample has roughly 100,000 clones; 85% to 95% occur once, and the top ten carry roughly 1.5%. The V end lost 5 bases, the J end lost 1 base, and 8 bases lay between the germline ends. The V gene's germline CDR1 is SGHTA and CDR2 FQGTGA. CDR3 length equals 13 residues. These data originate in a study of T cell changes during pregnancy in multiple sclerosis. The sequencing here drew on peripheral blood, taken after pregnancy. This chain links TRBV7-3 with TRBJ1-1; D call uncertain. This receptor was identified in a female donor with multiple sclerosis, enrolled in a pregnancy study. The CDR3 spells CASSPAGNTEAFF. CDR3 DNA: TGTGCCAGCAGCCCTGCGGGGAACACTGAAGCTTTCTTT.